These T cell receptor beta chains were read from a single sample in a study of blood T cell repertoires in COVID-19. The data were produced by immunoSEQ multiplex PCR, yet TCRdb's version contains in-frame clones alone and is incomplete. The profile shows fewer than 350,000 clones, around 86% of them singletons. The sequenced sample was peripheral blood. The receptors were gathered from a woman aged 60-75 years with active or convalescent COVID-19. Each CDR3 is given with its conserved first and last residue. A D gene is named only where the DNA matches it firmly. The size of a clone is reported for some rows only, either as once, few or many, or as a class for expanded clones.

v_call	j_call	clone_size	d_call	cdr3_aa	cdr3_nt
TRBV5-1	TRBJ2-3	NA	TRBD2	CASSLGLAGFTDTQYF	TGCGCCAGCAGCTTGGGACTAGCGGGGTTCACAGATACGCAGTATTTT
TRBV15	TRBJ2-5	NA	TRBD2	CATLAGGPGETQYF	TGTGCCACTCTAGCGGGGGGGCCGGGAGAGACCCAGTACTTC
TRBV7-7	TRBJ2-6	NA	NA	CASSTGQAGANVLTF	TGTGCCAGCAGCACAGGGCAGGCTGGGGCCAACGTCCTGACTTTC
TRBV6-5	TRBJ1-2	NA	NA	CASSYSAGARGYTF	TGTGCCAGCAGTTACTCCGCAGGGGCGAGAGGCTACACCTTC
TRBV27	TRBJ2-7	once	NA	CASSPRGGLSSYEQYF	TGTGCCAGCAGCCCAAGGGGCGGATTAAGCTCCTACGAGCAGTACTTC
TRBV2	TRBJ2-5	NA	TRBD1	CASTRGQGWETQYF	TGTGCCAGCACCAGGGGACAGGGCTGGGAGACCCAGTACTTC
TRBV27	TRBJ2-5	NA	TRBD1	CASSPGTGAGETQYF	TGTGCCAGCAGCCCAGGGACAGGGGCGGGGGAGACCCAGTACTTC
TRBV18	TRBJ2-1	NA	TRBD1	CASSPGVRDRAYNEQFF	TGTGCCAGCTCACCAGGGGTCCGGGACAGGGCCTACAATGAGCAGTTCTTC
TRBV5-8	TRBJ1-6	few	TRBD1	CASSLSGGISPLHF	TGTGCCAGCAGCTTGTCAGGGGGTATTTCACCCCTCCACTTT
TRBV7-2	TRBJ1-1	NA	NA	CASSSQVGPGGVAFF	TGTGCCAGCAGCTCCCAAGTCGGACCGGGAGGGGTAGCTTTCTTT
TRBV6-5	TRBJ2-7	NA	NA	CASRLTRQQNYEQYF	TGTGCCAGCAGACTCACCCGACAGCAAAACTACGAGCAGTACTTC
TRBV7-9	TRBJ2-7	NA	NA	CASSHRASYEQYF	TGTGCCAGCAGCCACAGGGCATCCTACGAGCAGTACTTC
TRBV23-1	TRBJ1-5	few	NA	CASSEPQVPQHF	TGCGCCAGCTCCGAGCCTCAGGTGCCCCAGCATTTT
TRBV14	TRBJ2-2	NA	TRBD1	CASSPAGQGIFGSTGELFF	TGTGCCAGCAGCCCAGCGGGACAGGGGATTTTCGGGTCCACCGGGGAGCTGTTTTTT
TRBV3-1/TRBV3-2	TRBJ1-1	once	NA	CASSQAGVGLF	TGTGCCAGCAGCCAAGCAGGGGTAGGTCTCTTT
TRBV18	TRBJ1-5	NA	NA	CASSPLEVGQPQHF	TGTGCCAGCTCACCGCTCGAGGTAGGTCAGCCCCAGCATTTT
TRBV4-2	TRBJ1-5	few	TRBD1	CASSHITGGGGQPQHF	TGTGCCAGCAGCCACATTACAGGGGGCGGAGGTCAGCCCCAGCATTTT
TRBV7-9	TRBJ1-1	NA	TRBD1	CASSSDRGGLTEAFF	TGTGCCAGCAGCTCTGACAGGGGCGGTCTCACTGAAGCTTTCTTT
TRBV5-5	TRBJ2-7	NA	TRBD1	CASSFLPGQPSYEQYF	TGTGCCAGCAGCTTCCTCCCGGGACAGCCCTCCTACGAGCAGTACTTC
TRBV18	TRBJ2-1	once	NA	CASSPGHQNEQFF	TGTGCCAGCTCACCGGGACACCAAAATGAGCAGTTCTTC
TRBV3-1/TRBV3-2	TRBJ2-1	NA	NA	CASSHYFRSSHNEQFF	TGTGCCAGCAGCCATTACTTCCGATCGTCCCACAATGAGCAGTTCTTC
TRBV6-4	TRBJ1-4	NA	NA	CASSSGRGANEKLFF	TGTGCCAGCAGCTCAGGGAGGGGTGCTAATGAAAAACTGTTTTTT
TRBV2	TRBJ1-4	NA	NA	CASVGGGEEKLFF	TGTGCCAGCGTCGGAGGGGGGGAGGAAAAACTGTTTTTT
TRBV19	TRBJ2-7	NA	TRBD1	CASSENLITGTGVRQYF	TGTGCCAGTAGCGAAAACCTCATAACCGGGACAGGAGTAAGGCAGTACTTC